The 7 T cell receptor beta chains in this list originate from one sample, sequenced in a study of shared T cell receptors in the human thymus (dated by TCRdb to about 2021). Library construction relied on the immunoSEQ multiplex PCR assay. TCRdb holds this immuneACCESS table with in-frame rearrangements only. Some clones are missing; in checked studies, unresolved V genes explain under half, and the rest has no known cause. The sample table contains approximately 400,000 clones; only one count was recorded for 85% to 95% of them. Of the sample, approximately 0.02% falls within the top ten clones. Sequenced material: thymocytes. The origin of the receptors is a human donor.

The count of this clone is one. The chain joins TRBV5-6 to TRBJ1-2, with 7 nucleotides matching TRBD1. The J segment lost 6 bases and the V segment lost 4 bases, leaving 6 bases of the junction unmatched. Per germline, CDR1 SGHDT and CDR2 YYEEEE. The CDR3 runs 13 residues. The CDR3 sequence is CASSAGQYNGYTF. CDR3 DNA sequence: TGTGCCAGCAGCGCGGGACAGTATAATGGCTACACCTTC.

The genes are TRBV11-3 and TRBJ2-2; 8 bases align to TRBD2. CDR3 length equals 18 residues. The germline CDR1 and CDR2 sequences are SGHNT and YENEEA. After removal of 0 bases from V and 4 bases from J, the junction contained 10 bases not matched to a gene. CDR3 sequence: CASSLDSSGSRVTGELFF. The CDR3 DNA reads TGTGCCAGCAGCTTAGACTCGAGCGGGAGCCGGGTCACCGGGGAGCTGTTTTTT.

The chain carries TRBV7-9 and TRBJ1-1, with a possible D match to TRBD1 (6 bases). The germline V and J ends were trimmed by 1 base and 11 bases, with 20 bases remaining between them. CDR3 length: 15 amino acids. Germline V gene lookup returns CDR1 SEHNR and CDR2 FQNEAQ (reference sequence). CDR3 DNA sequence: TGTGCCAGCAGCTTAGTAGGGGGAACGGAACGGAAGGCTTTCTTT. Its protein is CASSLVGGTERKAFF.

The CDR3 sequence is CASSQRHRASSYNEQFF. Written as DNA, the CDR3 is TGTGCCAGCAGCCAAAGACATCGGGCCAGCTCCTACAATGAGCAGTTCTTC. The rearrangement links TRBV5-5 to TRBJ2-1; unclear D gene. Trimming shortened V by 4 bases and J by 0 bases, and 17 bases separated the two germline ends. CDR3 length equals 17 residues. Germline V gene lookup returns CDR1 SGHKS and CDR2 YYEKEE (reference sequence).

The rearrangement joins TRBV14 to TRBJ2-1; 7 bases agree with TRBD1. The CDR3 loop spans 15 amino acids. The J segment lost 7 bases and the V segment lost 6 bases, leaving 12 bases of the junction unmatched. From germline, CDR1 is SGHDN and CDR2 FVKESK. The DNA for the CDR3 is TGTGCCAGCAGACCCGGCCGAACAGGGGTGAATGAGCAGTTCTTC. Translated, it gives CASRPGRTGVNEQFF.

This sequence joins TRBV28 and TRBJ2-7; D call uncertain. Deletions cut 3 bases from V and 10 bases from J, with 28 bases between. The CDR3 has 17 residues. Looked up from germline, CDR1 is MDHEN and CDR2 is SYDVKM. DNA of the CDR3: TGTGCCAGCAGTTTTGCCCGAGGCAGGACCTTACTACGGTCCCAGTACTTC. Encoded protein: CASSFARGRTLLRSQYF.

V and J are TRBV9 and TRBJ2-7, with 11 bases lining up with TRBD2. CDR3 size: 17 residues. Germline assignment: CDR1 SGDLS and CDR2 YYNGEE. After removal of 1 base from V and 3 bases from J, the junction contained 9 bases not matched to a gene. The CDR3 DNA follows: TGTGCCAGCAGCGTACAGGCTAGCGGGAGGCTTTACTACGAGCAGTACTTC. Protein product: CASSVQASGRLYYEQYF.